The 25 T cell receptor beta chains in this list originate from one sample, sequenced in a study of sequential checkpoint blockade in melanoma. The treatment was: randomized to nivolumab then ipilimumab (arm A) or the reverse (arm B). Some clones are missing from TCRdb's copy, which holds only in-frame ones; the method was immunoSEQ multiplex PCR. Of tens of thousands of clones in the sample, more than 25% were seen once. Sequencing was performed on tumor tissue (inferred from file names), taken from a patient given nivolumab and ipilimumab in sequence. The receptors come from a human donor with melanoma.

This clone was detected a few times. The CDR3 is CASSLLEQSHEQYF. The CDR3 bases are TGTGCCAGCAGTTTATTGGAACAAAGCCACGAGCAGTACTTC. The genes are TRBV6-8 and TRBJ2-7; D is unclear. V was trimmed by 4 bases and J by 5 bases, leaving 15 bases between them. Germline V CDR1 and CDR2: MNHGY, SAAAGT. The CDR3 is 14 amino acids.

The chain is built from TRBV19 and TRBJ2-5; 10 positions agree with TRBD1. The CDR3 is 14 amino acids. The junction had 4 bases not matched to a gene; V was cut back by 5 bases and J by 4 bases. Per the germline V gene, CDR1 is LNHDA and CDR2 is SQIVND (reference sequence). CDR3 region: CASSGTGVGETQYF. The CDR3 DNA is TGTGCCAGTAGTGGGACAGGGGTTGGAGAGACCCAGTACTTC.

This chain uses TRBV29-1 with TRBJ2-5, with D maybe TRBD1 (5 bases). The V end lost 2 bases, the J end lost 1 base, and 8 bases lay between the germline ends. This CDR3 region has 13 residues. Germline values: CDR1 SQVTM, CDR2 ANQGSEA. The CDR3 loop is CSVERQSQETQYF. DNA of the CDR3: TGCAGCGTTGAAAGACAGAGCCAAGAGACCCAGTACTTC.

This chain uses TRBV11-3 with TRBJ2-7; D possibly matches TRBD1 or TRBD2 (5 bases each). This CDR3 is built from 15 residues. Trimming stripped 0 bases from V and 3 bases from J, with 12 bases between. Germline CDR1 reads SGHNT; CDR2 reads YENEEA. CDR3 bases: TGTGCCAGCAGCTTAGATGCAGGGACGGTCTACGAGCAGTACTTC. Protein sequence: CASSLDAGTVYEQYF.

This clone was seen just once. The V and J genes are TRBV19 and TRBJ1-4; 10 nucleotides match TRBD1. V shed 4 bases and J 7 bases; nucleotides not matched to a gene: 6. This CDR3 contains 15 residues. Germline V gene sequence: CDR1 LNHDA, CDR2 SQIVND (reference sequence). For the CDR3, the DNA is TGTGCCAGTAGTACCCCGGGACAGGGGAGTGAAAAACTGTTTTTT. Translated, it gives CASSTPGQGSEKLFF.

This rearrangement joins TRBV18 to TRBJ1-2; D perhaps matches TRBD1 (5 bases). The CDR3 is 16 residues long. CDR1 and CDR2 (germline): KGHSH, LQKENI. Trimming took off 3 bases at V and 4 bases at J, with 18 bases between the two ends. The CDR3 nucleotides read TGTGCCAGCTCACCTTTGTTGATGTCAGGGTTCTATGGCTACACCTTC. It encodes CASSPLLMSGFYGYTF.

The V call is TRBV11-3, the J call TRBJ2-3, with TRBD2 identical over 9 bases. Germline V gene sequence: CDR1 SGHNT, CDR2 YENEEA. This CDR3 is 16 amino acids long. The ends lost 5 bases at V and 5 bases at J; junction bases unmatched: 11. CDR3: CASSITVLAGQDTQYF. The CDR3 DNA sequence: TGTGCCAGCAGCATAACGGTCCTAGCGGGACAAGATACGCAGTATTTT.

The chain links TRBV19 to TRBJ1-1, with 8 bases that match TRBD1. Trimming removed 5 bases from V and 8 bases from J; junction bases left unmatched: 7. The length of the CDR3 is 13 residues. The germline CDR1 and CDR2 sequences are LNHDA and SQIVND (reference sequence). This chain's CDR3 is CASSLTRDREAFF. CDR3 DNA sequence: TGTGCCAGTAGTTTAACAAGGGACAGGGAAGCTTTCTTT.

The chain combines TRBV19 with TRBJ2-7; D may be TRBD2 (7 bases). The V and J ends lost 4 bases and 0 bases respectively, with 13 bases between them. CDR1 is LNHDA, CDR2 SQIVND, per germline (reference sequence). The CDR3 has 15 amino acids. The CDR3 nucleotides are TGTGCCAGTAGTAAAACCGGGGGGCCCTCCTACGAGCAGTACTTC. This encodes CASSKTGGPSYEQYF. The full variable domain, its missing parts supplied by reference TRBV19 and TRBJ2-7, is DGGITQSPKYLFRKEGQNVTLSCEQNLNHDAMYWYRQDPGQGLRLIYYSQIVNDFQKGDIAEGYSVSREKKESFPLTVTSAQKNPTAFYLCASSKTGGPSYEQYFGPGTRLTVT.

This clone occurred a few times. The CDR3 DNA reads TGTGCCAGCAGTTACTCGTTCACTAGCGGGAGTTCAACGGATACGCAGTATTTT. As protein: CASSYSFTSGSSTDTQYF. The J gene is TRBJ2-3, the V gene TRBV6-8, with 11 positions matching TRBD2. With 0 bases clipped from V and 6 bases from J, the junction kept 11 bases outside the gene matches. The CDR3 spans 18 residues. CDR1 and CDR2 from the germline V gene are MNHGY and SAAAGT.

The rearrangement uses TRBV19 and TRBJ2-5; 9 positions match TRBD2. The trim removed 3 bases at V and 1 base at J, leaving 6 bases unmatched. There are 16 residues in the CDR3. Germline CDR1 LNHDA, CDR2 SQIVND (reference sequence). CDR3 residues: CASSIIGREGQETQYF. As DNA, the CDR3 is TGTGCCAGTAGTATTATTGGGCGGGAGGGCCAAGAGACCCAGTACTTC.

This clone was counted only a few times. The DNA for the CDR3 is TGTGCCAGCACCCCCCTGGGGGTAGGCACTGAAGCTTTCTTT. It codes for CASTPLGVGTEAFF. The chain uses TRBV12-5 and TRBJ1-1; perhaps TRBD1 as D (5 bases). The CDR3 sequence is 14 residues long. Germline V gives CDR1 LGHNT, CDR2 FRNRAP.

This clone appeared a few times. Mismatch with germline at one junction end may stem from a read error. V gene TRBV6-8 combines with J gene TRBJ2-5; 11 nucleotides line up with TRBD1. The CDR3 contains 15 residues. Germline loops: CDR1 MNHGY, CDR2 SAAAGT. CDR3 nucleotides: TGTGCCATCAGTGCCCTAGGACAGGGGGCTGAGACCCAGTACTTC. Residues: CAISALGQGAETQYF.

The genes are TRBV18 and TRBJ2-7; TRBD2 aligns across 12 bases. Germline CDR1 and CDR2: KGHSH and LQKENI. This CDR3 is 15 amino acids long. Trimming took 5 bases from V and 7 from J; bases not matched to a gene: 9. CDR3 amino acids: CASSATSGSEVEQYF. CDR3 coding DNA: TGTGCCAGCTCAGCGACTAGCGGGAGTGAAGTAGAGCAGTACTTC.

The V gene is TRBV18, the J gene TRBJ2-5, with TRBD1 identical over 10 bases. CDR3 size: 14 residues. Trimming took 3 bases from V and 2 from J; bases not matched to a gene: 0. The V gene's germline CDR1 is KGHSH and CDR2 LQKENI. As DNA, the CDR3 is TGTGCCAGCTCACCGGACAGGGGGCAAGAGACCCAGTACTTC. Protein: CASSPDRGQETQYF.

This clone occurred a few times. V is TRBV11-3 and J is TRBJ1-3, with D hard to call. The CDR3 runs 15 residues. Trimming stripped 1 base from V and 0 bases from J, with 7 bases between. CDR1 SGHNT and CDR2 YENEEA come from the germline V gene. The CDR3 sequence is CASSLGGSSGNTIYF. The CDR3 coding sequence is TGTGCCAGCAGCTTAGGAGGGAGCTCTGGAAACACCATATATTTT.

The V gene is TRBV5-1, the J gene TRBJ1-2, with no clear D. Germline CDR1 SGHRS, CDR2 YFSETQ. V shed 4 bases and J shed 5 bases, with 18 bases lying between them. The CDR3 is 15 amino acids. CDR3 in DNA: TGCGCCAGCAGCCCTCGGCTCCCACTAGGATATGGCTACACCTTC. The encoded protein is CASSPRLPLGYGYTF.

This clone was detected a few times. The chain employs TRBV6-8 and TRBJ2-1; D is perhaps TRBD2 (7 bases). The CDR3 loop spans 15 amino acids. CDR1 and CDR2 from the germline V gene are MNHGY and SAAAGT. V gave up 7 bases and J gave up 8 bases, with 21 bases separating them. This chain's CDR3 is CASTWGGSRPDEQFF. The CDR3 DNA follows: TGTGCCAGCACTTGGGGGGGCTCTCGTCCAGATGAGCAGTTCTTC.

There are a few counts of this clone. The chain carries TRBV9 and TRBJ1-1; tentative D call: TRBD1 (6 bases). V dropped 4 bases and J dropped 1 base, with 14 bases sitting between them. The CDR3 has 15 amino acids. Germline lookup yields CDR1 SGDLS and CDR2 YYNGEE. This chain's CDR3 is CASSSLEQGNTEAFF. The DNA for the CDR3 is TGTGCCAGCAGCAGTCTCGAACAGGGGAACACTGAAGCTTTCTTT.

The rearrangement joins TRBV18 to TRBJ1-3; D unresolved. V lost 4 bases, J lost 0 bases, and 7 bases lay in between. This CDR3 spans 14 amino acids. Germline V gene lookup returns CDR1 KGHSH and CDR2 LQKENI. The CDR3 nucleotides read TGTGCCAGCTCACTACCCGGCTCTGGAAACACCATATATTTT. It yields the protein CASSLPGSGNTIYF.

This clone was seen just once. The CDR3 sequence is CAWGDTRDRILGSEQYF. CDR3 nucleotides: TGTGCCTGGGGCGACACCCGGGACCGAATATTAGGCAGCGAGCAGTACTTC. The rearrangement uses TRBV30 and TRBJ2-7; D might be TRBD1 or TRBD2, each matching 5 bases. The CDR3 has 17 residues. V lost 5 bases and J 6 bases, leaving 29 bases between the germline ends. Germline V gene sequence: CDR1 GTSNPN, CDR2 SVGIG (reference sequence).

This clone occurred a few times. The CDR3 loop reads CAWSVSATGAAHLTF. In DNA, the CDR3 is TGTGCCTGGAGTGTATCGGCGACAGGGGCGGCCCACCTGACTTTC. The chain links TRBV30 to TRBJ2-6; 8 positions match TRBD1. In germline, CDR1 is GTSNPN, CDR2 SVGIG (reference sequence). The CDR3 spans 15 residues. Trimming removed 0 bases from V and 15 bases from J; junction bases left unmatched: 13.

This clone was seen more than once but under ten times. The V and J genes are TRBV11-3 and TRBJ2-7, with D tentatively TRBD1 or TRBD2 (6 bases each). Germline V CDR1 and CDR2: SGHNT, YENEEA. Deletions cut 2 bases from V and 7 bases from J, with 21 bases between. The CDR3 is made up of 16 amino acids. The CDR3 protein is CASSLTRGGMVREQYF. As DNA, the CDR3 is TGTGCCAGCAGCTTAACCAGGGGAGGTATGGTAAGGGAGCAGTACTTC.

This clone came up a few times. The chain uses TRBV18 and TRBJ2-7; 13 nucleotides agree with TRBD2. Germline CDR1 KGHSH, CDR2 LQKENI. V trimming: 0 bases; J trimming: 5 bases; junction bases outside the gene matches: 7. The CDR3 has 17 amino acids. The chain's CDR3 is CASSPPPGTSGTHEQYF. As DNA, the CDR3 is TGTGCCAGCTCACCACCACCCGGGACTAGCGGGACTCACGAGCAGTACTTC.

There are a few counts of this clone. V gene TRBV11-3 combines with J gene TRBJ1-1, with a weak D call TRBD1 (5 bases). The germline V gene has CDR1 SGHNT and CDR2 YENEEA. CDR3 length: 14 residues. The V end was cut by 5 bases, the J end by 5 bases, with 15 bases between. The CDR3 nucleotides are TGTGCCAGCAGCCCGTCGGGGGGACGAACTGAAGCTTTCTTT. This codes for CASSPSGGRTEAFF. Full variable domain (missing parts from reference TRBV11-3 and TRBJ1-1): EAGVVQSPRYKIIEKKQPVAFWCNPISGHNTLYWYLQNLGQGPELLIRYENEEAVDDSQLPKDRFSAERLKGVDSTLKIQPAELGDSAVYLCASSPSGGRTEAFFGQGTRLTVV.